The source of this T cell receptor beta chain is a study of blood T cell repertoires in COVID-19. Study context: The analysed material was cDNA or gDNA that came from T cells, B-cell-depleted T cells, or PBMCs.

J gave up 0 bases and V 5 bases, and 1 base lay outside the gene matches. Germline V CDR1 and CDR2: LNHNV, YYDKDF (reference sequence). The CDR3 spans 15 residues. Data came from immunoSEQ multiplex PCR; TCRdb stores just in-frame clones and leaves some out. Of 100,000 to 150,000 clones in the sample, approximately 74% were seen once. Sequenced sample: peripheral blood. This receptor was obtained from a woman in her 70s with acute or convalescent COVID-19. V usage is TRBV15 and J usage is TRBJ2-2; TRBD1 matches 9 bases. CDR3 sequence (DNA): TGTGCCACCAGCGGGACAGGGCCGAACACCGGGGAGCTGTTTTTT. Amino acids: CATSGTGPNTGELFF.